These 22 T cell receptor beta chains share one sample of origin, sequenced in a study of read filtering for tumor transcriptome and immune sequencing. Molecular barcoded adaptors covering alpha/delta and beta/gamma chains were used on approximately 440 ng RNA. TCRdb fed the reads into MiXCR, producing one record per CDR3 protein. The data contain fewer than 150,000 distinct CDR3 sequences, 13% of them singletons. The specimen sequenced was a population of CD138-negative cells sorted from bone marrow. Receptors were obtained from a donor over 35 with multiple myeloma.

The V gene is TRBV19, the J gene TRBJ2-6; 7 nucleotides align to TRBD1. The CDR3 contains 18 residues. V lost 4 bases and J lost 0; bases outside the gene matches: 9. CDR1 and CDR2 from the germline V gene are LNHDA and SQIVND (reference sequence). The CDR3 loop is CASSTHGQEISGANVLTF. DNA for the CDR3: TGTGCCAGTAGTACCCACGGACAGGAGATCTCTGGGGCCAACGTCCTGACTTTC. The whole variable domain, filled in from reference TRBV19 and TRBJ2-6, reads DGGITQSPKYLFRKEGQNVTLSCEQNLNHDAMYWYRQDPGQGLRLIYYSQIVNDFQKGDIAEGYSVSREKKESFPLTVTSAQKNPTAFYLCASSTHGQEISGANVLTFGAGSRLTVL.

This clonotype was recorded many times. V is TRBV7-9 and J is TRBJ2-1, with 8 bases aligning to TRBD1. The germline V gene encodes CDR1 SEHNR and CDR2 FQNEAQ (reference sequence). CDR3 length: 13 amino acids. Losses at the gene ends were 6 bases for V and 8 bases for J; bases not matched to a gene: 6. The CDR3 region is CASRPGTGYEQFF. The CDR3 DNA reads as TGTGCCAGCAGACCGGGGACAGGATATGAGCAGTTCTTC.

CDR3 amino acids: CASSQRVVGTEAFF. The CDR3 nucleotides read TGTGCCAGCAGCCAACGCGTGGTGGGCACTGAAGCTTTCTTT. This chain joins TRBV3-1 and TRBJ1-1; D ambiguous. This CDR3 contains 14 residues. Germline CDR1 reads LGHDT; CDR2 reads YNNKEL (reference sequence). V was pared by 2 bases and J by 4 bases, with 11 bases between.

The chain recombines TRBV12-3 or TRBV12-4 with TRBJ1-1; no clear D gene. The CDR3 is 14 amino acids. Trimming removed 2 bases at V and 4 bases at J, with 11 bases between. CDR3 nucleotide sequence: TGTGCCAGCAGTTTATGGGGTACTATCACTGAAGCTTTCTTT. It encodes CASSLWGTITEAFF.

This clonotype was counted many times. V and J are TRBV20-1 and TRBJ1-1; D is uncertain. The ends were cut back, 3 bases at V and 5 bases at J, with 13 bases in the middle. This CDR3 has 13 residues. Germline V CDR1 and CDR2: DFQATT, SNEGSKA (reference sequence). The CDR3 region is CSASFSTGTEAFF. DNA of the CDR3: TGCAGTGCTAGCTTCAGCACCGGGACTGAAGCTTTCTTT.

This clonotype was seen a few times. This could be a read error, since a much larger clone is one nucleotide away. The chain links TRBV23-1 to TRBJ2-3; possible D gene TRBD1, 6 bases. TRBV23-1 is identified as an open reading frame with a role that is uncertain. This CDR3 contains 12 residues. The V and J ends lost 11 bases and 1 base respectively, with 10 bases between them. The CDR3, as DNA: TGCGCCGGAACAGGGCGCACAGATACGCAGTATTTT. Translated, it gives CAGTGRTDTQYF.

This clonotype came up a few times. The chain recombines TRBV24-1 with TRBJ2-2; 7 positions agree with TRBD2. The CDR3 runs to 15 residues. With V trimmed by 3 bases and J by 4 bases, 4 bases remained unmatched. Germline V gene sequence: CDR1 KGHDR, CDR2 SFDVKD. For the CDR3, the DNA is TGTGCCACCAGTGATAATAGCGGGCGCACCGGGGAGCTGTTTTTT. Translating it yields CATSDNSGRTGELFF.

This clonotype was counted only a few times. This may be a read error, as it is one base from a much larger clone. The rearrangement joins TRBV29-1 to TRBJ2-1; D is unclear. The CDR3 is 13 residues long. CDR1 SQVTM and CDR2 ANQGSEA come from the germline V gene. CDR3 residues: CSVWWGSYNELFF. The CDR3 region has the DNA TGCAGCGTGTGGTGGGGTTCCTACAATGAGCTGTTCTTC.

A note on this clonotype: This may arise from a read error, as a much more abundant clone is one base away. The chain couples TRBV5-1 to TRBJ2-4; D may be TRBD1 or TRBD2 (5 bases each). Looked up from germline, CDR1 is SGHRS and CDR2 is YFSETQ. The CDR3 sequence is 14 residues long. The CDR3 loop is CASSLAGTLNIPYF. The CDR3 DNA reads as TGCGCCAGCAGCTTGGCCGGGACCTTAAACATTCCGTACTTC. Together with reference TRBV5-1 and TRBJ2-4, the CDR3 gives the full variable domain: KAGVTQTPRYLIKTRGQQVTLSCSPISGHRSVSWYQQTPGQGLQFLFEYFSETQRNKGNFPGRFSGRQFSNSRSEMNVSTLELGDSALYLCASSLAGTLNIPYFGAGTRLSVL.

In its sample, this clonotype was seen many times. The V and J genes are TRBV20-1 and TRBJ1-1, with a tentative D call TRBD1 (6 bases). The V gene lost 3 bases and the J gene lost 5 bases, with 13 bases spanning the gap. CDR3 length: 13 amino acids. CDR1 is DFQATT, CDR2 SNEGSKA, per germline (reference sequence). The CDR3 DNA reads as TGCAGTGCTAGCTCCGGGGGGCGAACTGAAGCTTTCTTT. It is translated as CSASSGGRTEAFF.

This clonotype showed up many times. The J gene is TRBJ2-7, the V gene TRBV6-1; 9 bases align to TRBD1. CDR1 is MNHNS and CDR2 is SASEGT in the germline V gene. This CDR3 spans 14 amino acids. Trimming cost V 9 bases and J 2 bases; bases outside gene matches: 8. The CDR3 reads CASWTGDLTYEQYF. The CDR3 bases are TGTGCCAGTTGGACAGGGGACCTAACCTACGAGCAGTACTTC.

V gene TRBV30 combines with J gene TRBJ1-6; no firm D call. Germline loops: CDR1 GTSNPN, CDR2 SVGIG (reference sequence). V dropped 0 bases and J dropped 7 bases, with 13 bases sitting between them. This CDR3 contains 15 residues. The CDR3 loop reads CAWSVIRAPNSPLHF. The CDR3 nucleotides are TGTGCCTGGAGTGTAATCAGAGCACCGAATTCACCCCTCCACTTT.

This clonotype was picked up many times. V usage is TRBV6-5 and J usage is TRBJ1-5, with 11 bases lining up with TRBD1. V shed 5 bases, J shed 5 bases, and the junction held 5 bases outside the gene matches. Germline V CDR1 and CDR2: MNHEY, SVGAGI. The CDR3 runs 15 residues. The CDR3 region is CASSMDRGQDQPQHF. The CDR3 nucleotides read TGTGCCAGCAGTATGGACAGGGGGCAGGATCAGCCCCAGCATTTT.

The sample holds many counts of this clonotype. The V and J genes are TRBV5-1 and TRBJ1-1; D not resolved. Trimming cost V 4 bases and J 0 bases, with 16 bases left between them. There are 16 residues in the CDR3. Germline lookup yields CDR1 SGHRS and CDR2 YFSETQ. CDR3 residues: CASSPTPQPLNTEAFF. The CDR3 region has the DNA TGCGCCAGCAGCCCCACACCCCAACCTTTGAACACTGAAGCTTTCTTT.

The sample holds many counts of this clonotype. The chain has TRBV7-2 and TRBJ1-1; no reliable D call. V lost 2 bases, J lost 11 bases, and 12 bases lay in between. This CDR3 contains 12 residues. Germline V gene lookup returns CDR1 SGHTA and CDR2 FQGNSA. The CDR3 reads CASSLSGVAAFF. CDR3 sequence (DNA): TGTGCCAGCAGCTTATCCGGGGTGGCCGCTTTCTTT.

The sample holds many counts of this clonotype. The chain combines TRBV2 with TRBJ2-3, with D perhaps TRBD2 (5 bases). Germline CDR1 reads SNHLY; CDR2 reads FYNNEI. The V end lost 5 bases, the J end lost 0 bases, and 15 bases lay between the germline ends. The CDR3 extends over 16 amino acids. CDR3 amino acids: CASSPRDFESTDTQYF. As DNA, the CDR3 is TGTGCCAGCAGTCCGAGGGATTTTGAAAGCACAGATACGCAGTATTTT.

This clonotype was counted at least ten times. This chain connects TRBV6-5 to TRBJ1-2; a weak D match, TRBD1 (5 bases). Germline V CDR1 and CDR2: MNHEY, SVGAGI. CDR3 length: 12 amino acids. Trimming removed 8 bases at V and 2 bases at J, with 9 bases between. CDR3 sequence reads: CASGGGNYGYTF. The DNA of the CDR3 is TGTGCCAGCGGTGGGGGGAACTATGGCTACACCTTC.

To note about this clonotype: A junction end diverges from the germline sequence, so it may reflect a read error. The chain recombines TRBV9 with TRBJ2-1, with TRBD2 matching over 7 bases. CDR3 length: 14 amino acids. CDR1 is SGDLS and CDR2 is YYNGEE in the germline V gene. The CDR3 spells CASRGSGEYSEQFF. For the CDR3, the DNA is TGTGCCAGCAGGGGGAGCGGGGAATACAGTGAGCAGTTCTTC.

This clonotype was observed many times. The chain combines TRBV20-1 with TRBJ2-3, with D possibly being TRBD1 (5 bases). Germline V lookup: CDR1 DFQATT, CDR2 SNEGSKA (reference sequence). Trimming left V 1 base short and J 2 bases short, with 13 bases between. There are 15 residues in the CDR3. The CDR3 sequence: CSARGQPGYTDTQYF. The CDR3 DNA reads TGCAGTGCTAGAGGACAGCCAGGTTACACAGATACGCAGTATTTT.

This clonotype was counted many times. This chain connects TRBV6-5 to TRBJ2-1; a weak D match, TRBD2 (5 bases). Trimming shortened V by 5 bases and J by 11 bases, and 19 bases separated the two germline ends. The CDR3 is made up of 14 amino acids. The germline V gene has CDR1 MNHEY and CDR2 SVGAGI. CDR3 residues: CASSPRTIREKQFF. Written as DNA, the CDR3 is TGTGCCAGCAGTCCACGGACCATCCGGGAAAAGCAGTTCTTC.

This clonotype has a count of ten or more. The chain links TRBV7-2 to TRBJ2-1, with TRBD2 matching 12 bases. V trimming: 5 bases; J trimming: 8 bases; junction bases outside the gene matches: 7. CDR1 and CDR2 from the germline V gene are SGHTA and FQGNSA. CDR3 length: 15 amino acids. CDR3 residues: CASSQLTSGSDEQFF. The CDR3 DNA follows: TGTGCCAGCAGCCAGCTGACTAGCGGGAGCGATGAGCAGTTCTTC.

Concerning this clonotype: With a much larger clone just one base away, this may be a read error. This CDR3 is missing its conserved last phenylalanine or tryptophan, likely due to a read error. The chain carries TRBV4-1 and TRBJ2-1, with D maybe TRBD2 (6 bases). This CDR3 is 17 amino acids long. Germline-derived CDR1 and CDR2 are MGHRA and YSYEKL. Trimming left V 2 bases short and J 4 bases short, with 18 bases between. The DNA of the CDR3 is TGCGCCAGCAGCCAACGAGGGTACGGGGGATCGTACAATGAGCAGTTCCTC. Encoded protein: CASSQRGYGGSYNEQFL.